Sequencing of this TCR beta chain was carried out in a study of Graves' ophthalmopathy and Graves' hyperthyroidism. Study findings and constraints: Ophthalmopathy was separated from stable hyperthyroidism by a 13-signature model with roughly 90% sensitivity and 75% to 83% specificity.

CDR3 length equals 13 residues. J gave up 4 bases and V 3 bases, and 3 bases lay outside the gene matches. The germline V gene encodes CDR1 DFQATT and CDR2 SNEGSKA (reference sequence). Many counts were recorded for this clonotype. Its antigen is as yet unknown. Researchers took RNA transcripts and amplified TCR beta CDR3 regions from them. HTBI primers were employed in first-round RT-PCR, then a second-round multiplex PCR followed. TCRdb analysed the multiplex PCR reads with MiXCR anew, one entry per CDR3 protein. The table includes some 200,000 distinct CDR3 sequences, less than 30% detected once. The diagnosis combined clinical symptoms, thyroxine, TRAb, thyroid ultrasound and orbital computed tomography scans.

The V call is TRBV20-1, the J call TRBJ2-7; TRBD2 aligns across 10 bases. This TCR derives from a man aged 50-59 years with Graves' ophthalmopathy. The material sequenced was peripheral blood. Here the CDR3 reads CSARLAGEYEQYF. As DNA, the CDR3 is TGCAGTGCTAGGCTAGCGGGGGAATACGAGCAGTACTTC.